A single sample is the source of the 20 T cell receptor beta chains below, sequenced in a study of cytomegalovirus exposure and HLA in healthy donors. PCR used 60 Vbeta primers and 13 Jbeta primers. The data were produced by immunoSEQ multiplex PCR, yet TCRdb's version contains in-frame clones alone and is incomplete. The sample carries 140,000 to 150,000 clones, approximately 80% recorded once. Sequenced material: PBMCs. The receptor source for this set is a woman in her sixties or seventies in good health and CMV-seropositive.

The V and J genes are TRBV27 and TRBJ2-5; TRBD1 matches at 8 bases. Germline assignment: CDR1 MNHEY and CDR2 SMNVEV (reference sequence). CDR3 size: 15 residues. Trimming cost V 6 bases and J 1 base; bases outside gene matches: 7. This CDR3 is CASSRGLGAQETQYF. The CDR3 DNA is TGTGCCAGCAGCAGGGGGCTCGGGGCCCAAGAGACCCAGTACTTC.

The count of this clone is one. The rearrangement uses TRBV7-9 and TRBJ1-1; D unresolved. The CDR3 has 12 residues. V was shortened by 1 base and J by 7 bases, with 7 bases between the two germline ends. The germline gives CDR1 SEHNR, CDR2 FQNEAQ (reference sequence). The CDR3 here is CASSLGPSEAFF. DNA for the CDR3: TGTGCCAGCAGCTTAGGGCCCAGTGAAGCTTTCTTT.

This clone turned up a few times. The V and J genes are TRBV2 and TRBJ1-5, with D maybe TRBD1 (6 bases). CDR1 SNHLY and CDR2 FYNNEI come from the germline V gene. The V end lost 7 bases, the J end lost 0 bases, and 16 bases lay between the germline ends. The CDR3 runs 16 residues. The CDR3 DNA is TGTGCCAGCAAGGGGACACTGGTTAATAGCAATCAGCCCCAGCATTTT. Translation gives CASKGTLVNSNQPQHF. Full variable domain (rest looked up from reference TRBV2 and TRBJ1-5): EPEVTQTPSHQVTQMGQEVILRCVPISNHLYFYWYRQILGQKVEFLVSFYNNEISEKSEIFDDQFSVERPDGSNFTLKIRSTKLEDSAMYFCASKGTLVNSNQPQHFGDGTRLSIL.

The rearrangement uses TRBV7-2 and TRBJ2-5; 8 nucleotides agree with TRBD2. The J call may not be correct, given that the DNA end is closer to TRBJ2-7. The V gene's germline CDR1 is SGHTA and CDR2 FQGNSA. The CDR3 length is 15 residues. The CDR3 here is CASSVSGIGSYEQYF. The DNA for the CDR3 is TGTGCCAGCAGCGTTAGCGGGATCGGGTCCTACGAGCAGTACTTC.

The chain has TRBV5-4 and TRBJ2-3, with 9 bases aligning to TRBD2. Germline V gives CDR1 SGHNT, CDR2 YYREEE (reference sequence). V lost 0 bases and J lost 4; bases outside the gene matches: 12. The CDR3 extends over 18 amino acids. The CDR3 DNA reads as TGTGCCAGCAGCTTGGGAGGGGCGGGAGGGAGGAAATCAGATACGCAGTATTTT. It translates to CASSLGGAGGRKSDTQYF.

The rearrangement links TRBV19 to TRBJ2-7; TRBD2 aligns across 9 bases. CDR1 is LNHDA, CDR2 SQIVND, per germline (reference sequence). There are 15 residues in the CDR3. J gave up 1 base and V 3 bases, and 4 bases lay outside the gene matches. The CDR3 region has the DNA TGTGCCAGTAGTATTGGGACTAGCTTATCCTACGAGCAGTACTTC. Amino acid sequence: CASSIGTSLSYEQYF.

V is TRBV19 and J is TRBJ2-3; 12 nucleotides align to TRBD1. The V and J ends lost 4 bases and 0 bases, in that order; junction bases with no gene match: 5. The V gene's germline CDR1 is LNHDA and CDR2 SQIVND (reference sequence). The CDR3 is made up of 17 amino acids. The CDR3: CASSKGQGALSTDTQYF. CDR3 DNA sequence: TGTGCCAGTAGTAAGGGACAGGGGGCTTTGAGCACAGATACGCAGTATTTT.

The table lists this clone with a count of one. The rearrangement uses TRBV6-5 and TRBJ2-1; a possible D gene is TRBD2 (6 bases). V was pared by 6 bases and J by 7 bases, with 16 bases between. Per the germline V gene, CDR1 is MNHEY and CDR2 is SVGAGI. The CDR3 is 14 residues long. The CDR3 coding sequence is TGTGCCAGCAGCCTCCTCGCGGGGTTTAATGAGCAGTTCTTC. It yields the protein CASSLLAGFNEQFF.

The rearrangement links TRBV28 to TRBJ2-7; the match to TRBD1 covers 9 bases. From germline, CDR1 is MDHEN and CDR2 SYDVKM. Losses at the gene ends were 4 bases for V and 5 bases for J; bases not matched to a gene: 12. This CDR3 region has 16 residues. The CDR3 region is CASSSQTGTGRNEQYF. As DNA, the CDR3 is TGTGCCAGCAGTTCCCAAACCGGGACAGGGAGGAACGAGCAGTACTTC. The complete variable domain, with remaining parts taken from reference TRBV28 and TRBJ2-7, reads DVKVTQSSRYLVKRTGEKVFLECVQDMDHENMFWYRQDPGLGLRLIYFSYDVKMKEKGDIPEGYSVSREKKERFSLILESASTNQTSMYLCASSSQTGTGRNEQYFGPGTRLTVT.

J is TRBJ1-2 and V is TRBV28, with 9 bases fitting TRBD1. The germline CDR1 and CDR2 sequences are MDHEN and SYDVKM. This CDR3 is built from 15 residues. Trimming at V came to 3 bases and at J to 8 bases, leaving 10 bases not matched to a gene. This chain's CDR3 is CASSFPTGTGFGYTF. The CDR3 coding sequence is TGTGCCAGCAGTTTCCCCACCGGGACAGGGTTCGGCTACACCTTC.

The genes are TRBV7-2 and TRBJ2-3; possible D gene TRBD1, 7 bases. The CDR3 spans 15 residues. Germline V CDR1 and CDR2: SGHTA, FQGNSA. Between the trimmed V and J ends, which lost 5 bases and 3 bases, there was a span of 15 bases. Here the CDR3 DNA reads TGTGCCAGCAGCAAGGGTGCAGGGGGGACAGATACGCAGTATTTT. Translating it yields CASSKGAGGTDTQYF.

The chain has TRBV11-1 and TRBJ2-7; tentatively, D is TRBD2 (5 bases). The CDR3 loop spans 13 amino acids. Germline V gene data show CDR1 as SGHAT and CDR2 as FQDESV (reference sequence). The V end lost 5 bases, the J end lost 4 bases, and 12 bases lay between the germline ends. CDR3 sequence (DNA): TGTGCCAGCAGCACCCGGCGGGCTTACGAGCAGTACTTC. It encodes CASSTRRAYEQYF.

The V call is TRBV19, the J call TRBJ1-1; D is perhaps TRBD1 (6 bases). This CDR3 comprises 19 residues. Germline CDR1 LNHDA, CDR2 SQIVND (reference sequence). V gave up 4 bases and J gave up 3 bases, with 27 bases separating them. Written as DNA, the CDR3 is TGTGCCAGTAGTAATACGCTCGGGACACTCGAACGTTGGGACACTGAAGCTTTCTTT. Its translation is CASSNTLGTLERWDTEAFF.

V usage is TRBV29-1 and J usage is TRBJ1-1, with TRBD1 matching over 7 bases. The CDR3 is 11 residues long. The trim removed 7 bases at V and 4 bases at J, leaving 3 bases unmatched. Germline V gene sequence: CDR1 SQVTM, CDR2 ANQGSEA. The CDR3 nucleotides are TGCAGCGGCACAGGGGCCACTGAAGCTTTCTTT. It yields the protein CSGTGATEAFF. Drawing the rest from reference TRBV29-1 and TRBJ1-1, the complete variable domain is SAVISQKPSRDICQRGTSLTIQCQVDSQVTMMFWYRQQPGQSLTLIATANQGSEATYESGFVIDKFPISRPNLTFSTLTVSNMSPEDSSIYLCSGTGATEAFFGQGTRLTVV.

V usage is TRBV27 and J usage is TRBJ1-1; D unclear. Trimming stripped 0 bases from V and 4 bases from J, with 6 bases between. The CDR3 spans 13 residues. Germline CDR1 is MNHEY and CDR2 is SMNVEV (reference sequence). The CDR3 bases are TGTGCCAGCAGTTTATCATACAGCACTGAAGCTTTCTTT. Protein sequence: CASSLSYSTEAFF.

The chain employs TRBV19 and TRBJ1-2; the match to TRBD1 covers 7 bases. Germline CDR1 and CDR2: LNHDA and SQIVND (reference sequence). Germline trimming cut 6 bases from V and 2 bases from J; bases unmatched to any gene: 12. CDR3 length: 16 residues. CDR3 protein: CASSRSGTARNYGYTF. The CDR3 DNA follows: TGTGCCAGTAGCCGCTCCGGGACAGCGAGAAACTATGGCTACACCTTC.

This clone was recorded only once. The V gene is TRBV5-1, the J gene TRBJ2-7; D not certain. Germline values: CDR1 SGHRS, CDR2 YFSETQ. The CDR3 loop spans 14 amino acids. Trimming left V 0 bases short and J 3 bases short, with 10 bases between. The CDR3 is CASSLGLENYEQYF. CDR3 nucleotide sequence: TGCGCCAGCAGCTTGGGGCTAGAGAACTACGAGCAGTACTTC.

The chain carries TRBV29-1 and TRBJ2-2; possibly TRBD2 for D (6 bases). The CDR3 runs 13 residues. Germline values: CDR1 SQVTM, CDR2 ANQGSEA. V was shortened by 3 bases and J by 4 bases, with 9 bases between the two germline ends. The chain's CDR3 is CSVERDGTGELFF. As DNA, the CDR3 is TGCAGCGTTGAGCGGGACGGCACCGGGGAGCTGTTTTTT.

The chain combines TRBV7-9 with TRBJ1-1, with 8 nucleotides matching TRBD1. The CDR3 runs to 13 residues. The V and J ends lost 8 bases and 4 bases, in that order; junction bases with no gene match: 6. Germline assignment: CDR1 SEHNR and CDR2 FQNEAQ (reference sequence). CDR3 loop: CASGRQGSTEAFF. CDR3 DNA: TGTGCCAGCGGGCGACAGGGGAGCACTGAAGCTTTCTTT.

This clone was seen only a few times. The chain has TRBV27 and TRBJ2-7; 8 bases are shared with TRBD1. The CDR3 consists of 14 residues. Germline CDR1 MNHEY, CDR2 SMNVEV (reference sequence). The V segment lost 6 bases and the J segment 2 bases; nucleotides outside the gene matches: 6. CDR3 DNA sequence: TGTGCCAGCAGCATAGGACAGGGTCCCTACGAGCAGTACTTC. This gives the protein CASSIGQGPYEQYF.